This T cell receptor (beta chain) was sequenced in a study of cytomegalovirus exposure and HLA in healthy donors. Study-wide findings and caveats: Researchers reported that a few CMV-associated chains were confirmed in vitro as CMV antigen-specific. It was shown in a later analysis that HLA-associated TCR beta chains were more clonally expanded than other, equally common chains.

Vbeta (60) and Jbeta (13) primers were used in the PCR. This table comes from immunoSEQ multiplex PCR, and its TCRdb copy is limited to in-frame clones, with some not included. The table records about 150,000 clones, 80% to 90% of them present only once. In germline, CDR1 is LGHNA, CDR2 YSLEER. CDR3 size: 15 residues. J was trimmed by 4 bases and V by 2 bases; bases with no gene match: 5. About this clone itself: Its antigen remains unknown.

The V and J genes are TRBV4-3 and TRBJ1-2, with TRBD1 identical over 9 bases. The sample comprised PBMCs. The clonotype was recovered from a woman aged 18-29 years in good health and CMV-seronegative. This CDR3 is CASSQKTGGSYGYTF. CDR3 coding DNA: TGCGCCAGCAGCCAAAAAACAGGGGGCAGCTATGGCTACACCTTC.